Listed below are T cell receptor beta chains from one sample, sequenced in a study of beta chain features in type 1 diabetes. The repertoire was sequenced with immunoSEQ multiplex PCR; TCRdb's copy has only in-frame clones and lacks some. The data show 150,000 to 180,000 clones, over 9% seen once. The material sequenced was central memory CD4+ T cells from blood. The receptor source for this set is a man aged 25-40 years with type 1 diabetes. CDR3s include the opening cysteine and the closing phenylalanine or tryptophan. The D gene is left open where the match is weak. Clone size is shown for a subset of rows, as once, few, many or a class of expanded clone.

J,V,D,size,DNA,CDR3
TRBJ1-2,TRBV27,TRBD1,.,TGTGCCAGCATGACAAGTAGAGGACAGGGGGCCAGGGGCTACACCTTC,CASMTSRGQGARGYTF
TRBJ2-5,TRBV7-2,.,few,TGTGCCAGCAGTTCTCCGGGACTAGAGACCCAGTACTTC,CASSSPGLETQYF
TRBJ1-1,TRBV28,.,once,TGTGCCAGCAGTTCCGGACTTTACGAAGCTTTCTTT,CASSSGLYEAFF
TRBJ1-1,TRBV10-3,.,.,TGTGCCATCAGCGTCAGGGGCACTGAAGCTTTCTTT,CAISVRGTEAFF
TRBJ2-5,TRBV2,.,.,TGTGCCAGCAGTGAAGTTAGCCAAGAGACCCAGTACTTC,CASSEVSQETQYF
TRBJ2-7,TRBV28,TRBD2,.,TGTGCCAGCGGGTCGCTAGCGGGAGCTTACGAGCAGTACTTC,CASGSLAGAYEQYF
TRBJ1-4,TRBV5-1,.,few,TGCGCCAGCAGCTCCGGGGGTAGTCTTAATGAAAAACTGTTTTTT,CASSSGGSLNEKLFF
TRBJ1-2,TRBV7-2,.,few,TGTGCCAGCAGCTTAGCCTCTGCAGGTCCCGATGGCTACACCTTC,CASSLASAGPDGYTF
TRBJ1-2,TRBV9,.,.,TGTGCCAGCAGCCCCCGGACTCGGGAGGGCTACACCTTC,CASSPRTREGYTF
TRBJ1-1,TRBV5-4,.,few,TGTGCCAGCAGCACCGGCGGGGCCACATTCACTGAAGCTTTCTTT,CASSTGGATFTEAFF
TRBJ1-2,TRBV6-6,.,few,TGTGCCAGCAGTTACGATTTAGACTACACCTTC,CASSYDLDYTF
TRBJ1-1,TRBV6-1,.,.,TGTGCCAGCAGACAGGATAGGGACACTGAAGCTTTCTTT,CASRQDRDTEAFF
TRBJ2-2,TRBV5-1,TRBD1,.,TGCGCCAGCAGCTTCGGGACAGGGGTCCGTCGGAACACCGGGGAGCTGTTTTTT,CASSFGTGVRRNTGELFF
TRBJ2-1,TRBV7-9,TRBD2,few,TGTGCCAGCAGCTGGCGACTAGCGCAGTTCTTC,CASSWRLAQFF
TRBJ2-7,TRBV28,.,few,TGTGCCAGCAGTCCCTATGGGGGGTCCTACGAGCAGTACTTC,CASSPYGGSYEQYF
TRBJ2-7,TRBV5-1,TRBD2,.,TGCGCCAGCAGCTTGGGACTAGCGGGAGGCTACGAGCAGTACTTC,CASSLGLAGGYEQYF
TRBJ2-7,TRBV28,TRBD1,few,TGTGCCAGCAGTTCCGCAGGGGGCTGGGGCGAGCAGTACTTC,CASSSAGGWGEQYF
TRBJ2-7,TRBV11-1,.,.,TGTGCCAGCAGCGTACGGGGTGCAAGCTCCTACGAGCAGTACTTC,CASSVRGASSYEQYF
TRBJ2-7,TRBV28,TRBD2,.,TGTGCCAGACCCCCCCCGGCGGGAGAAGGCGAGCAGTACTTC,CARPPPAGEGEQYF
TRBJ1-4,TRBV30,.,few,TGTGCCTGGAATCCGGGACGGGGGAATGAAAAACTGTTTTTT,CAWNPGRGNEKLFF
TRBJ2-1,TRBV27,.,.,TGTGCCAGCAGTTTAACCCCGCGCAGGGGGGCCGGGGAGCAGTTCTTC,CASSLTPRRGAGEQFF
TRBJ2-5,TRBV5-4,TRBD2,few,TGTGCCAGCAGCGGGGGTCCGACTAGCCTACAAGAGACCCAGTACTTC,CASSGGPTSLQETQYF
TRBJ2-7,TRBV6-6,.,.,TGTGCCAGCAGTTACTCGGACACCTACGAGCAGTACTTC,CASSYSDTYEQYF
TRBJ1-1,TRBV6-1,TRBD1,.,TGTGCCAGCTGGACAGGGGTACAGAACACTGAAGCTTTCTTT,CASWTGVQNTEAFF
TRBJ2-3,TRBV5-1,.,few,TGCGCCAGCAGCTTGGGTACAGCCACAGATACGCAGTATTTT,CASSLGTATDTQYF
TRBJ2-5,TRBV11-2,TRBD2,.,TGTGCCAGCAGCTGGCCCGGGGGGCAAGAGACCCAGTACTTC,CASSWPGGQETQYF
TRBJ1-2,TRBV7-3,.,.,TGTGCCAGCAGCTTCAACAGGGTTCACGGCTACACCTTC,CASSFNRVHGYTF
TRBJ1-1,TRBV11-2,TRBD1,.,TGTGCCAGCAGCTCTCCGGGACAGGGAAACACTGAAGCTTTCTTT,CASSSPGQGNTEAFF
TRBJ2-1,TRBV5-1,.,.,TGCGCCAGCAGCTTGCACCTTACCCTATACAATGAGCAGTTCTTC,CASSLHLTLYNEQFF
TRBJ2-7,TRBV7-2,.,.,TGTGCCAGCAGCTCAACAGGGTTCGCCTACGAGCAGTACTTC,CASSSTGFAYEQYF
TRBJ1-1,TRBV2,TRBD1,few,TGTGCCAGCAGACTCGACAGGGGAGCGGCTTTCTTT,CASRLDRGAAFF
TRBJ2-7,TRBV29-1,.,few,TGCAGCGTTGATGACTCTACAGGGTTATACGAGCAGTACTTC,CSVDDSTGLYEQYF
TRBJ2-1,TRBV7-3,TRBD2,.,TGTGCCAGCAGCTTACAAGCGGGAGGGCCTAATGAGCAGTTCTTC,CASSLQAGGPNEQFF
TRBJ2-7,TRBV14,.,few,TGTGCCAGCAGCCAATCCCACTACGAGCAGTACTTC,CASSQSHYEQYF
TRBJ2-1,TRBV20-1,.,few,TGCAGTTTGAGAGGAGTTCTTGAGCAGTTCTTC,CSLRGVLEQFF
TRBJ1-1,TRBV19,.,.,TGTGCCAGTATAAGAGGGAGCCGATACACTGAAGCTTTCTTT,CASIRGSRYTEAFF
TRBJ2-2,TRBV5-1,.,.,TGCGCCAGCAGCTCTTATAACACCGGGGAGCTGTTTTTT,CASSSYNTGELFF
TRBJ2-3,TRBV7-3,TRBD2,few,TGTGCCAGCAGCCTCCTAGCGGAGCGCACAGATACGCAGTATTTT,CASSLLAERTDTQYF
TRBJ1-2,TRBV27,TRBD1,few,TGTGCCAGCAGTTCCAGGGGGCAAGGAGGCTACACCTTC,CASSSRGQGGYTF
TRBJ1-4,TRBV25-1,.,.,TGTGCCAGCAGCCGGGATTCGACTAATGAAAAACTGTTTTTT,CASSRDSTNEKLFF
TRBJ1-1,TRBV14,TRBD1,few,TGTGCCAGCAGCTTACAGGGGTACACTGAAGCTTTCTTT,CASSLQGYTEAFF
TRBJ1-2,TRBV19,.,few,TGTGCCAGTATGGACCTCAGGGGTATGCATGGCTACACCTTC,CASMDLRGMHGYTF
TRBJ2-2,TRBV28,.,.,TGTGCCAGCAGGCGGTGGCCCGGGGAGCTGTTTTTT,CASRRWPGELFF
TRBJ2-7,TRBV28,.,.,TGTGCCAGCAGACCCCCGACAGGCCGCGAGCAGTACTTC,CASRPPTGREQYF
TRBJ1-5,TRBV29-1,.,few,TGCAGCGTTGGCTACAGCGGCCAGCCCCAGCATTTT,CSVGYSGQPQHF
TRBJ1-2,TRBV2,TRBD1,.,TGTGCCAGCAGTTGGGGACAGGGAGCATCTAACTATGGCTACACCTTC,CASSWGQGASNYGYTF
TRBJ1-2,TRBV9,.,many,TGTGCCAGCAGCGTAGAGACAGTTGATGGCTACACCTTC,CASSVETVDGYTF
TRBJ2-1,TRBV2,TRBD2,few,TGTGCCAGCAGAAGGAGGGCAGCGGGAGGATCGGGTGAGCAGTTCTTC,CASRRRAAGGSGEQFF
TRBJ2-3,TRBV5-6,.,.,TGTGCCAGCAGCTTTGCAACAGGGTGGACAGATACGCAGTATTTT,CASSFATGWTDTQYF
TRBJ1-1,TRBV7-3,TRBD1,.,TGTGCCAGCAGCGCGACAGGGTCATCTGAAGCTTTCTTT,CASSATGSSEAFF
TRBJ2-1,TRBV28,.,few,TGTGCCAGCAGTTTAATGCAGTATGAGCAGTTCTTC,CASSLMQYEQFF
TRBJ2-1,TRBV2,TRBD2,.,TGTGCCAGCAGGGGGACTAGCGGGGGGAAGCAGTTCTTC,CASRGTSGGKQFF
TRBJ2-3,TRBV7-9,TRBD2,.,TGTGCCCGCGGAAGCGGGAGTGGTACTAGCACAGATACGCAGTATTTT,CARGSGSGTSTDTQYF
TRBJ2-1,TRBV19,.,few,TGTGCCACTCGGATAAGGAGTGTCTCCTACAATGAGCAGTTCTTC,CATRIRSVSYNEQFF
TRBJ1-1,TRBV29-1,.,.,TGCAGCGGTGCCCGGGGGAACACTGAAGCTTTCTTT,CSGARGNTEAFF
TRBJ1-1,TRBV28,.,.,TGTGCCAGCAGCCAGAGGAGGAACACTGAAGCTTTCTTT,CASSQRRNTEAFF